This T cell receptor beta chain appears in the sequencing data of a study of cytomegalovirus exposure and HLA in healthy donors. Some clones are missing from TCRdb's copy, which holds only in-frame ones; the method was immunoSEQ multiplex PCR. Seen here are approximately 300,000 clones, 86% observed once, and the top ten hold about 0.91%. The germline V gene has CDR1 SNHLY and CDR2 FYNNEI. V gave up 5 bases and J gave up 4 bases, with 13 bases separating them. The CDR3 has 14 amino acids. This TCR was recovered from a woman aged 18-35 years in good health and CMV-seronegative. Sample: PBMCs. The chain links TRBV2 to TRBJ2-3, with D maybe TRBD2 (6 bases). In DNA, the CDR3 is TGTGCCAGCAGTTCGAGACTAGGGTCAGATACGCAGTATTTT. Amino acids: CASSSRLGSDTQYF.